These 15 T cell receptor beta chains share one sample of origin, sequenced in a study of T cells in Graves' hyperthyroidism and ophthalmopathy. RNA transcripts were the template for amplifying TCR beta CDR3 regions. HTBI primers were employed in a first-round RT-PCR of the TCR CDR3. TCRdb fed the multiplex PCR reads into MiXCR, producing one record per CDR3 protein. The sample holds 35,000 or so distinct CDR3 sequences; 50% to 55% are singletons and the top ten take roughly 17%. The sample consisted of blood. The origin of the receptors is a man aged 40-50 years with Graves' ophthalmopathy.

This sequence joins TRBV7-9 and TRBJ2-6; 7 bases line up with TRBD1. J lost 1 base, V lost 6 bases, and 9 bases had no gene match. This CDR3 has 17 residues. Germline lookup yields CDR1 SEHNR and CDR2 FQNEAQ (reference sequence). CDR3 in amino acids: CASSRGATGSGANVLTF. The CDR3 DNA follows: TGTGCCAGCAGTAGAGGGGCGACAGGGTCTGGGGCCAACGTCCTGACTTTC.

At least ten counts were recorded for this clonotype. The chain has TRBV6-5 and TRBJ1-1; no definite D call. The V end was cut by 5 bases, the J end by 0 bases, with 10 bases between. The CDR3 spans 14 residues. Germline V CDR1 and CDR2: MNHEY, SVGAGI. This CDR3 reads CASSRATMNTEAFF. CDR3 DNA sequence: TGTGCCAGCAGTAGGGCGACGATGAACACTGAAGCTTTCTTT.

As to this clonotype: Relative to the germline gene, one junction end is altered; a read error may explain this. The chain is built from TRBV20-1 and TRBJ2-5, with D possibly being TRBD2 (6 bases). There are 12 residues in the CDR3. Germline V lookup: CDR1 DFQATT, CDR2 SNEGSKA (reference sequence). The CDR3 loop is CSATGSQGTQYF. The CDR3 nucleotides read TGCAGTGCTACCGGGAGTCAAGGGACCCAGTACTTC.

The chain combines TRBV2 with TRBJ2-7; D not certain. V was trimmed by 3 bases and J by 6 bases, leaving 3 bases between them. The CDR3 is 10 amino acids. CDR1 and CDR2 (germline): SNHLY, FYNNEI. CDR3 DNA: TGTGCCAGCAGTGAGGGCGAGCAGTACTTC. It encodes CASSEGEQYF.

This clonotype was observed at least ten times. The J gene is TRBJ2-2, the V gene TRBV11-2; D is uncertain. The germline CDR1 and CDR2 sequences are SGHAT and FQNNGV. This CDR3 has 12 residues. The ends were cut back, 3 bases at V and 3 bases at J, with 2 bases in the middle. The CDR3 is CASSFYTGELFF. The CDR3 DNA sequence: TGTGCCAGCAGCTTTTACACCGGGGAGCTGTTTTTT.

The rearrangement joins TRBV20-1 to TRBJ1-2; unclear D gene. The CDR3 has 13 amino acids. CDR1 DFQATT and CDR2 SNEGSKA come from the germline V gene (reference sequence). V was pared by 3 bases and J by 3 bases, with 11 bases between. This chain's CDR3 is CSASHQRYYGYTF. Here the CDR3 DNA reads TGCAGTGCTAGCCACCAGAGGTACTATGGCTACACCTTC.

This clonotype was observed many times. The V call is TRBV5-1, the J call TRBJ2-7; 9 bases match TRBD1. The V and J ends lost 4 bases and 5 bases, in that order; junction bases with no gene match: 4. Germline values: CDR1 SGHRS, CDR2 YFSETQ. The CDR3 totals 13 residues. The CDR3 reads CASSGTGSNEQYF. CDR3 nucleotides: TGCGCCAGCAGCGGGACAGGGTCCAACGAGCAGTACTTC. Variable domain in full (rest from reference TRBV5-1 and TRBJ2-7): KAGVTQTPRYLIKTRGQQVTLSCSPISGHRSVSWYQQTPGQGLQFLFEYFSETQRNKGNFPGRFSGRQFSNSRSEMNVSTLELGDSALYLCASSGTGSNEQYFGPGTRLTVT.

Ten or more counts support this clonotype. The rearrangement uses TRBV9 and TRBJ1-2; 8 nucleotides align to TRBD1. V gave up 3 bases and J gave up 4 bases; unmatched junction bases: 14. The germline V gene has CDR1 SGDLS and CDR2 YYNGEE. The length of the CDR3 is 17 residues. The CDR3 protein is CASSAQGAVYSSYGYTF. CDR3 bases: TGTGCCAGCAGCGCGCAGGGGGCGGTCTACAGTTCCTATGGCTACACCTTC.

In its sample, this clonotype was seen many times. This chain links TRBV27 with TRBJ1-3; D remains ambiguous. Per the germline V gene, CDR1 is MNHEY and CDR2 is SMNVEV (reference sequence). This CDR3 is 13 amino acids long. V was pared by 5 bases and J by 1 base, with 6 bases between. The CDR3 DNA follows: TGTGCCAGCAGTAGGACGTCTGGAAACACCATATATTTT. Translating gives CASSRTSGNTIYF.

The chain recombines TRBV20-1 with TRBJ2-5, with D uncertain. Germline V gene lookup returns CDR1 DFQATT and CDR2 SNEGSKA (reference sequence). The length of the CDR3 is 14 residues. The V end was cut by 3 bases, the J end by 9 bases, with 20 bases between. CDR3 residues: CSARALHSNQPQYF. CDR3 DNA: TGCAGTGCTAGGGCTCTCCACTCCAATCAGCCCCAGTACTTC.

This clonotype was seen many times. CDR3 nucleotides: TGTGCCAGCAGCCAAGATCAGTACAGATTGAACACTGAAGCTTTCTTT. Translating gives CASSQDQYRLNTEAFF. The chain recombines TRBV14 with TRBJ1-1, with no clear D. Trimming removed 0 bases at V and 0 bases at J, with 11 bases between. Germline assignment: CDR1 SGHDN and CDR2 FVKESK. The CDR3 spans 16 residues.

The chain is built from TRBV13 and TRBJ2-4, with TRBD1 as a possible D gene (6 bases). The CDR3 extends over 17 amino acids. V lost 2 bases and J lost 0, with 14 bases in between. Germline-derived CDR1 and CDR2 are PRHDT and FYEKMQ (reference sequence). The DNA of the CDR3 is TGTGCCAGCAGCTTACGCTGGACAGAACTAGCCAAAAACATTCAGTACTTC. This gives the protein CASSLRWTELAKNIQYF.

This clonotype was found a few times. This sequence joins TRBV6-1 and TRBJ1-4, with 8 nucleotides matching TRBD1. After removal of 7 bases from V and 7 bases from J, the junction contained 8 bases not matched to a gene. The CDR3 covers 14 residues. Germline V gene sequence: CDR1 MNHNS, CDR2 SASEGT. CDR3: CASTADRGGEKLFF. The CDR3 DNA sequence: TGTGCCAGCACCGCCGACAGGGGTGGTGAAAAACTGTTTTTT.

This clonotype was seen a single time. The chain couples TRBV20-1 to TRBJ2-3, with 10 bases identical to TRBD2. The CDR3 is 13 amino acids. V lost 6 bases, J lost 3 bases, and 3 bases stayed unmatched. CDR1 is DFQATT and CDR2 is SNEGSKA in the germline V gene (reference sequence). This CDR3 reads CSAPSGSTDTQYF. CDR3 DNA: TGCAGTGCACCTAGCGGGAGTACAGATACGCAGTATTTT.

The rearrangement uses TRBV20-1 and TRBJ2-3; 8 nucleotides line up with TRBD2. With V trimmed by 3 bases and J by 4 bases, 6 bases remained unmatched. CDR1 is DFQATT and CDR2 is SNEGSKA in the germline V gene (reference sequence). CDR3 length: 14 residues. In nucleotides, the CDR3 is TGCAGTGCTAGGATACGCGGGGGGTCAGATACGCAGTATTTT. It codes for CSARIRGGSDTQYF.